This T cell receptor beta chain comes out of a study of CD8 T cells in Susac syndrome (dated by TCRdb to between 2018 and 2021). Regarding the study in general: Repertoire sequencing was used to test whether CD8+ T cell activation and differentiation in Susac syndrome was antigen driven. Summary of the overall study and its limitations: The TCR sequencing and HLA analysis was acknowledged to have included a relatively small number of individuals.

Peripheral blood CD8+ and CD4+ T cells from healthy donors, Susac syndrome patients and multiple sclerosis patients were profiled using high-throughput TCR beta sequencing. Healthy donors were included as age- and sex-matched controls. Bulk CD8+ and CD4+ T cells were purified magnetically by negative isolation, whereas CD8+ TEMRA cells were enriched by FACS. Blood was drawn into EDTA tubes, processed within 24 hours, and PBMCs were isolated by density gradient centrifugation. PBMCs destined for TCR sequencing were cryopreserved in liquid nitrogen and later thawed in a 37 °C water bath. The sorted or isolated CD4+, CD8+ and CD8+ TEMRA cells had a purity of 90% or higher. RNA was extracted using the RNeasy kit, and roughly 0.5 to 1 ug of the RNA was reverse transcribed with random hexamers. TCR beta CDR3 regions were amplified with the immunoSEQ multiplex PCR assay covering 54 Vbeta and 13 Jbeta segments. PCR amplification bias was corrected by using a synthetic template baseline for primer optimization and computational correction. In the paper's pipeline: Reads were annotated to V, D and J genes per IMGT and analyzed with immunoSEQ Analyzer, keeping only productive sequences. Clonality was computed as one minus Shannon entropy normalized by log2 of the number of productive unique sequences. For each patient and control, public and private clones were evaluated within the 100 most prevalent clones. Susac-specific clones were defined as absent from healthy and MS cohorts, about 1,000 published viral clones and other ImmuneACCESS disease sequences. Using fastp trimming at Q25 and MiXCR clonotype assembly, TCRdb reanalyzed the public sequencing data and kept in-frame beta chains. When rows share a CDR3 protein, they turn into one entry using the most common DNA and genes. TCRdb's processing, not the authors' own work, is the source of the V and J calls. The sample profile shows about 200,000 distinct CDR3 sequences; approximately 95% of them were found once. Around 0.1% of the sample goes to the ten largest clones.

CDR1 and CDR2 are drawn from the germline V gene: SGHRS, YFSETQ. There are 15 amino acids in the CDR3, from cysteine to phenylalanine inclusive. Just CDR3 DNA is preserved here, 45 bases in frame from base 1. Trimmed from V: 0 bases; trimmed from J: 8 bases; junction bases lacking a gene match: 8. As to this clonotype: The antigen this receptor binds is unknown. Per-nucleotide qualities are absent, and no much larger clonotype sits a single base away.

This chain is built from TRBV5-1 and TRBJ1-2; the junction holds 9 bases that match TRBD1. The sequencing sample was made of CD4+ T cells from PBMCs. The receptor's source is a human donor in good health. This receptor carries the CDR3 CASSLGTGAYQGYTF. The sequenced DNA is TGCGCCAGCAGCTTGGGGACAGGGGCCTATCAGGGCTACACCTTC.